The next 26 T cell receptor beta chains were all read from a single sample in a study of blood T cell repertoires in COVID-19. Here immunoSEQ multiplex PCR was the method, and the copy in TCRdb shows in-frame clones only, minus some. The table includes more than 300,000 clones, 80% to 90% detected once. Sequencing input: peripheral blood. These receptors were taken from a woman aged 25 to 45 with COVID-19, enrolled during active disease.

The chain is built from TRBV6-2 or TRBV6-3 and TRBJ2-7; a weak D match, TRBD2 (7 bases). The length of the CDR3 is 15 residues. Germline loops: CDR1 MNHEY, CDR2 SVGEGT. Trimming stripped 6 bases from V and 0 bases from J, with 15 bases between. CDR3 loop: CASSLEGGSSYEQYF. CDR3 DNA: TGTGCCAGCAGCTTAGAGGGGGGGTCCTCCTACGAGCAGTACTTC.

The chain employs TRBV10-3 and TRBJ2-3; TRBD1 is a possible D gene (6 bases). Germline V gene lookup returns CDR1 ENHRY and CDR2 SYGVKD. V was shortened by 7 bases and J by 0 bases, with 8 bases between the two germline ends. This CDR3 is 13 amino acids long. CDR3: CAINQGSTDTQYF. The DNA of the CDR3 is TGTGCCATCAACCAGGGGAGCACAGATACGCAGTATTTT.

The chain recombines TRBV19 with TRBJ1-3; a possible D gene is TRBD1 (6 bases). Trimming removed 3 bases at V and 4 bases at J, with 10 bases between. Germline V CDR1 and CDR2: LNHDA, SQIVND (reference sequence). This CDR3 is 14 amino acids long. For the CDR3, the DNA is TGTGCCAGTAGTATCGCGGGGGCCGGAAACACCATATATTTT. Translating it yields CASSIAGAGNTIYF. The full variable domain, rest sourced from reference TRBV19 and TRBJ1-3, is DGGITQSPKYLFRKEGQNVTLSCEQNLNHDAMYWYRQDPGQGLRLIYYSQIVNDFQKGDIAEGYSVSREKKESFPLTVTSAQKNPTAFYLCASSIAGAGNTIYFGEGSWLTVV.

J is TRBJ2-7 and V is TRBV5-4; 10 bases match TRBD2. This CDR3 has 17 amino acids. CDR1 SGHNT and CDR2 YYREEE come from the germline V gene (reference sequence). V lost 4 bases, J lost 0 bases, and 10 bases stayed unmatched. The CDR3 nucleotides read TGTGCCAGCAGCCCCTTTCCCGGGACTAGCGCCTCCTACGAGCAGTACTTC. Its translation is CASSPFPGTSASYEQYF.

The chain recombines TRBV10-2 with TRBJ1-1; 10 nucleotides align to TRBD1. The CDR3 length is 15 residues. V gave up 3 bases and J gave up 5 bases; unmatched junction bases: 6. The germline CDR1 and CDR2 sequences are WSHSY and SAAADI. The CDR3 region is CASSDPGTGDTEAFF. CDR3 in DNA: TGCGCCAGCAGTGACCCCGGGACAGGGGATACTGAAGCTTTCTTT.

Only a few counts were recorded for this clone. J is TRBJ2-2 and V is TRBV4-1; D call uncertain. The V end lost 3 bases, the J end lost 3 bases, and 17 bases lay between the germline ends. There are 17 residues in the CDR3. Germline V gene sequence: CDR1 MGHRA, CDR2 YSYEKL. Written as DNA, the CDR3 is TGCGCCAGCAGCCACCCTAGAGCGAGGAGCTACACCGGGGAGCTGTTTTTT. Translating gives CASSHPRARSYTGELFF.

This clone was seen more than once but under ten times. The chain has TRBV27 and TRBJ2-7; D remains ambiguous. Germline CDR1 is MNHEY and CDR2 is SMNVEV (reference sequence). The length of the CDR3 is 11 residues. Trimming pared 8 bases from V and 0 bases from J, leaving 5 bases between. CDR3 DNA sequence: TGTGCCAGCTGGAGCTCCTACGAGCAGTACTTC. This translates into CASWSSYEQYF.

In DNA, the CDR3 is TGTGCCAGCAGCTTAGGAAGCGGGGGGGGCACAGATACGCAGTATTTT. This encodes CASSLGSGGGTDTQYF. This chain connects TRBV7-6 to TRBJ2-3, with 10 positions matching TRBD2. The CDR3 length is 16 residues. V dropped 1 base and J dropped 1; count of bases not matched to a gene: 2. Germline loops: CDR1 SGHVS, CDR2 FNYEAQ. The full variable domain, its missing parts supplied by reference TRBV7-6 and TRBJ2-3, is GAGVSQSPRYKVTKRGQDVALRCDPISGHVSLYWYRQALGQGPEFLTYFNYEAQQDKSGLPNDRFSAERPEGSISTLTIQRTEQRDSAMYRCASSLGSGGGTDTQYFGPGTRLTVL.

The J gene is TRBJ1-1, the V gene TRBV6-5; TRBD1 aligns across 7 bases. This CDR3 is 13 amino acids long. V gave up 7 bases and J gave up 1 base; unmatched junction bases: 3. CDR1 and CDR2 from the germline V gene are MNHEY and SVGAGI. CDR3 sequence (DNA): TGTGCCAGCACCTGGACAGGGAACACTGAAGCTTTCTTT. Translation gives CASTWTGNTEAFF.

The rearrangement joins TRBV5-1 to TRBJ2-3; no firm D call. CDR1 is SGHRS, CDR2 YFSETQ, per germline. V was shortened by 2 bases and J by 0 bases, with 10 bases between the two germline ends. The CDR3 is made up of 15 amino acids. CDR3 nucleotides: TGCGCCAGCAGCTTATTCCCGACTAGCACAGATACGCAGTATTTT. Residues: CASSLFPTSTDTQYF.

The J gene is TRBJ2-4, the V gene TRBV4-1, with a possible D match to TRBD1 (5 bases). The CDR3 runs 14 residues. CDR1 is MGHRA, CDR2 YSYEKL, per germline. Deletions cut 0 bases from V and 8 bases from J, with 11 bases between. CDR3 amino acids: CASSQDPTRDIQYF. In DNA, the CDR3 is TGCGCCAGCAGCCAAGACCCGACCAGGGACATTCAGTACTTC.

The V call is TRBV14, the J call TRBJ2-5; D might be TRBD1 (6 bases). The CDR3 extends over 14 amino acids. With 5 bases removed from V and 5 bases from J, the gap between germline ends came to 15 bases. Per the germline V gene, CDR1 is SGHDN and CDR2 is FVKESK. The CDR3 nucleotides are TGTGCCAGCAGCATAAAGACAGGATGGGAGACCCAGTACTTC. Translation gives CASSIKTGWETQYF.

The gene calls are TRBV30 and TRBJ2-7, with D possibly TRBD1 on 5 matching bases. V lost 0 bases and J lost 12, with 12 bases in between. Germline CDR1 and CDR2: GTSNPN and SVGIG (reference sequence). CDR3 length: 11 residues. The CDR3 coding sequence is TGTGCCTGGAGTGTAATGGACACTTCGTACTTC. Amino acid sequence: CAWSVMDTSYF.

In DNA, the CDR3 is TGTGCCAGTAGTAAAAGCGGGAGGGCCGCAGATACGCAGTATTTT. As protein: CASSKSGRAADTQYF. This chain joins TRBV19 and TRBJ2-3; 10 nucleotides match TRBD2. Germline assignment: CDR1 LNHDA and CDR2 SQIVND (reference sequence). This CDR3 region has 15 residues. The junction had 5 bases not matched to a gene; V was cut back by 4 bases and J by 4 bases.

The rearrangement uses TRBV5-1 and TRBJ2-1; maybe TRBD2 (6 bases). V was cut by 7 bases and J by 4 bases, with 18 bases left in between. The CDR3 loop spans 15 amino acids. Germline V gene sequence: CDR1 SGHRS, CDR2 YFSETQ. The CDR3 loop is CASALAGGIYNEQFF. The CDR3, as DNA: TGCGCCAGCGCTCTAGCCGGGGGTATTTACAATGAGCAGTTCTTC.

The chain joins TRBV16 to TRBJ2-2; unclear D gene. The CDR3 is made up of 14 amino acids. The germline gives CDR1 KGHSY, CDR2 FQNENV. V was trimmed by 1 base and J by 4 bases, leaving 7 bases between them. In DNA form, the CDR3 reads TGTGCCAGCAGCCAATACAGTGTCACCGGGGAGCTGTTTTTT. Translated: CASSQYSVTGELFF.

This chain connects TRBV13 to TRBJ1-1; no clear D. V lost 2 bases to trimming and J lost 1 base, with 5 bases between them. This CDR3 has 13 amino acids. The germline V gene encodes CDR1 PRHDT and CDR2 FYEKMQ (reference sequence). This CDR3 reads CASSLKRNTEAFF. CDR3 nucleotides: TGTGCCAGCAGCTTAAAGCGGAACACTGAAGCTTTCTTT.

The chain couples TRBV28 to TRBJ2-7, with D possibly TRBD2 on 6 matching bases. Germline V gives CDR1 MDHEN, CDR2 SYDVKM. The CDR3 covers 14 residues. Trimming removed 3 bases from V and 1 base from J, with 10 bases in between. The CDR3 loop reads CASSFAGTSYEQYF. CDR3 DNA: TGTGCCAGCAGTTTTGCAGGGACTTCCTACGAGCAGTACTTC.

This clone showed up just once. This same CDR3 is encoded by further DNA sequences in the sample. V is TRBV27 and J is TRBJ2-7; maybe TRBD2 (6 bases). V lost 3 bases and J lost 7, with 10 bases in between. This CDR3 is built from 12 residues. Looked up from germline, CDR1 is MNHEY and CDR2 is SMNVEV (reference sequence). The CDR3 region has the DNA TGTGCCAGCAGTTTCTTAGGAGGGGAGCAGTACTTC. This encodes CASSFLGGEQYF.

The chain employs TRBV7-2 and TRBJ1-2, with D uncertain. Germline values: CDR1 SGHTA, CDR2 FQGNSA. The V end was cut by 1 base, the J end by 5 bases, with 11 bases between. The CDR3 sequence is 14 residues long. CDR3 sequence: CASSLGTSLYGYTF. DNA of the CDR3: TGTGCCAGCAGCTTAGGGACTTCCTTGTATGGCTACACCTTC.

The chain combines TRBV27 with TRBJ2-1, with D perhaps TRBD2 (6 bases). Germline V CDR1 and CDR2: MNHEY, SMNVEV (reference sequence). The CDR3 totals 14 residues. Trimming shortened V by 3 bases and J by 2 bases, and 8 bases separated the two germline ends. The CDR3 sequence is CASSLGLTYNEQFF. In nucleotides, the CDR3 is TGTGCCAGCAGTTTGGGACTCACCTACAATGAGCAGTTCTTC.

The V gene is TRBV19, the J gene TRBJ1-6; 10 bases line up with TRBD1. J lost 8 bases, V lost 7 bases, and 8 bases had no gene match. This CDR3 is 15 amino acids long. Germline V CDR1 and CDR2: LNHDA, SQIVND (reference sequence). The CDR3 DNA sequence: TGTGCCAGTAATTCCGGGACAGGGGCGGATTCACCCCTCCACTTT. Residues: CASNSGTGADSPLHF.

CDR3 bases: TGTGCCATCAGTGGGGGCAGGGTGGGCGAGACCCAGTACTTC. It codes for CAISGGRVGETQYF. The gene calls are TRBV10-3 and TRBJ2-5; possibly TRBD1 for D (5 bases). Germline CDR1 reads ENHRY; CDR2 reads SYGVKD. V was trimmed by 4 bases and J by 5 bases, leaving 14 bases between them. This CDR3 contains 14 residues.

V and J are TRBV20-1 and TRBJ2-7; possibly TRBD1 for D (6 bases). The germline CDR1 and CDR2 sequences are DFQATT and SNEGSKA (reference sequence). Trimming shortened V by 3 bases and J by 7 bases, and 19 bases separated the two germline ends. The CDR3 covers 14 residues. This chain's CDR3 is CSASTWDKVGEQYF. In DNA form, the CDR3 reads TGCAGTGCTAGTACCTGGGACAAAGTGGGGGAGCAGTACTTC.

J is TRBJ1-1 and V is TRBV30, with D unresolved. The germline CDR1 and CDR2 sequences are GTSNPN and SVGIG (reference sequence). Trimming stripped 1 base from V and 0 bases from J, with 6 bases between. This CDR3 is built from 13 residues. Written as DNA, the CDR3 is TGTGCCTGGAGTGGAGGCATGAACACTGAAGCTTTCTTT. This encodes CAWSGGMNTEAFF.

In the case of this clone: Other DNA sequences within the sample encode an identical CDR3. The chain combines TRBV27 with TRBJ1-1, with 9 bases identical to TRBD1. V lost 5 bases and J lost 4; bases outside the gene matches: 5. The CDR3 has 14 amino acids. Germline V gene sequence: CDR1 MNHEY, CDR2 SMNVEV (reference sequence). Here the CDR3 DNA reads TGTGCCAGCAGTCCGGGACAGGGAGGCACTGAAGCTTTCTTT. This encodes CASSPGQGGTEAFF.